This T cell receptor beta chain was recovered during a study of blood T cell repertoires in COVID-19. Study-wide context: Sites across the United States, Italy and Spain contributed samples from acute and convalescent COVID-19. In each case, the material was cDNA or gDNA derived from T cells, B-cell-depleted T cells, or PBMCs.

The CDR3 is 14 amino acids. Germline V lookup: CDR1 LGHNA, CDR2 YNFKEQ. V was trimmed by 4 bases and J by 6 bases, leaving 12 bases between them. Methods used by the authors: For nucleated cells, counts were estimated from reference gene primer amplification. Profiled with immunoSEQ multiplex PCR; TCRdb holds only in-frame clones, not every one. The DNA gave D and trimming, while V, J and clone size come from that table. The repertoire holds more than 85,000 clones, with roughly 92% as singletons. Seattle researchers signed up patients amid active infection and tracked them longitudinally. The sequenced sample was peripheral blood. The J gene is TRBJ1-4, the V gene TRBV4-2; unclear D gene. The TCR comes from a woman in her forties or fifties with COVID-19, enrolled during active disease. CDR3 sequence (DNA): TGTGCCAGCAGCCCACTGGGTGGAGATGAAAAACTGTTTTTT. Its protein product is CASSPLGGDEKLFF.